This T cell receptor (beta chain) derives from a study of T cell responses to AZD1222 COVID-19 vaccine. Germline-derived CDR1 and CDR2 are MGHRA and YSYEKL. With 6 bases removed from V and 11 bases from J, the gap between germline ends came to 22 bases. This CDR3 is built from 15 residues. Sequencing used immunoSEQ multiplex PCR; TCRdb keeps in-frame clones, though not all of them. The repertoire consists of roughly 140,000 clones, with 88% occurring once and the leading ten covering about 3%. About this clone itself: Its specificity is not known.

Findings and limits, study-wide: Unmutated regions of variants are reportedly targeted by nearly half of spike-specific TCRs. Donors were mostly white British, more females; clonal diversity possibly underestimated.

The source of this sequence is an adult who received the AZD1222 COVID-19 vaccine. This chain connects TRBV4-1 to TRBJ1-4; D is undetermined. The specimen was peripheral blood, collected 28 days after the second AZD1222 dose. CDR3 amino acids: CASRPTDGNDRKLFF. As DNA, the CDR3 is TGCGCCAGCAGGCCCACGGACGGGAACGATCGGAAACTGTTTTTT.